Below are 20 T cell receptor beta chains sequenced from a single sample in a study of cytomegalovirus exposure and HLA in healthy donors. The data were produced by immunoSEQ multiplex PCR, yet TCRdb's version contains in-frame clones alone and is incomplete. The data show some 200,000 clones, roughly 82% seen once. Input material: PBMCs. Every receptor here comes from a woman in her 30s in good health and CMV-seropositive.

This chain joins TRBV27 and TRBJ2-5; D not resolved. CDR3 length equals 15 residues. V gave up 0 bases and J gave up 5 bases, with 13 bases separating them. Germline V lookup: CDR1 MNHEY, CDR2 SMNVEV (reference sequence). CDR3 bases: TGTGCCAGCAGTTTATCGAGAGGAGCCGGTGAGACCCAGTACTTC. Its protein product is CASSLSRGAGETQYF.

The V gene is TRBV9, the J gene TRBJ2-5; D possibly corresponds to TRBD2 (5 bases). The CDR3 loop spans 15 amino acids. CDR1 SGDLS and CDR2 YYNGEE come from the germline V gene. The V gene lost 0 bases and the J gene lost 1 base, with 10 bases spanning the gap. CDR3 bases: TGTGCCAGCAGCGTAGCGGGGTTAGGCCAAGAGACCCAGTACTTC. Its translation: CASSVAGLGQETQYF.

This chain joins TRBV29-1 and TRBJ1-2; 7 bases are a match to TRBD1. Germline V gene data show CDR1 as SQVTM and CDR2 as ANQGSEA. The trim removed 6 bases at V and 1 base at J, leaving 5 bases unmatched. The CDR3 is 13 residues long. For the CDR3, the DNA is TGCAGCGTCGCAGGGGGTATTAACTATGGCTACACCTTC. It encodes CSVAGGINYGYTF.

This sequence joins TRBV25-1 and TRBJ1-1; 8 bases agree with TRBD1. Looked up from germline, CDR1 is MGHDK and CDR2 is SYGVNS. There are 14 residues in the CDR3. The V and J ends lost 6 bases and 10 bases, in that order; junction bases with no gene match: 13. CDR3 loop: CASSLTGAPLGAFF. CDR3 DNA sequence: TGTGCCAGCAGCTTGACAGGGGCGCCCCTTGGAGCTTTCTTT.

This clone was found once. The chain recombines TRBV4-2 with TRBJ1-1; the D is unclear. Trimming cost V 4 bases and J 5 bases, with 17 bases left between them. Germline values: CDR1 LGHNA, CDR2 YNFKEQ. The CDR3 is made up of 15 amino acids. CDR3 bases: TGTGCCAGCAGCCGATTTGGGAGGGAGGAAACTGAAGCTTTCTTT. Its translation: CASSRFGREETEAFF.

The J gene is TRBJ2-1, the V gene TRBV5-8; the D gene is possibly TRBD1 (5 bases). CDR1 SGHTS and CDR2 YDEGEE come from the germline V gene. Trimming cost V 0 bases and J 8 bases, with 15 bases left between them. The CDR3 has 15 residues. This chain's CDR3 is CASSLVSVQGHEQFF. CDR3 DNA sequence: TGTGCCAGCAGCTTGGTATCGGTCCAGGGTCATGAGCAGTTCTTC.

This chain uses TRBV18 with TRBJ2-3; D may be TRBD2 (6 bases). V was clipped by 8 bases and J by 1 base, with 10 bases between them. From germline, CDR1 is KGHSH and CDR2 LQKENI. CDR3 length: 13 amino acids. CDR3 in amino acids: CASLQRGTDTQYF. DNA of the CDR3: TGTGCCAGCCTGCAGCGGGGCACAGATACGCAGTATTTT. Using reference TRBV18 and TRBJ2-3 for the parts outside the CDR3, the full variable domain is NAGVMQNPRHLVRRRGQEARLRCSPMKGHSHVYWYRQLPEEGLKFMVYLQKENIIDESGMPKERFSAEFPKEGPSILRIQQVVRGDSAAYFCASLQRGTDTQYFGPGTRLTVL.

The CDR3 protein is CASRPDYRGKGNTGELFF. The DNA of the CDR3 is TGTGCCAGCAGACCAGACTACAGGGGCAAAGGAAACACCGGGGAGCTGTTTTTT. The chain carries TRBV27 and TRBJ2-2, with 7 bases lining up with TRBD1. The ends lost 6 bases at V and 2 bases at J; junction bases unmatched: 15. The CDR3 consists of 18 residues. CDR1 MNHEY and CDR2 SMNVEV come from the germline V gene (reference sequence).

V gene TRBV5-4 combines with J gene TRBJ2-3; 11 bases fit TRBD1. The CDR3 sequence is 16 residues long. The germline gives CDR1 SGHNT, CDR2 YYREEE (reference sequence). The J segment lost 0 bases and the V segment lost 4 bases, leaving 4 bases of the junction unmatched. The CDR3 DNA follows: TGTGCCAGCAGCGGGGGACAGGGGGTCAGCACAGATACGCAGTATTTT. Its protein is CASSGGQGVSTDTQYF.

The CDR3: CSASSRSEQFF. CDR3 in DNA: TGCAGTGCTAGTTCTAGGAGTGAGCAGTTCTTC. The genes are TRBV20-1 and TRBJ2-1; D unresolved. The CDR3 covers 11 residues. Germline V gives CDR1 DFQATT, CDR2 SNEGSKA (reference sequence). V was cut by 3 bases and J by 9 bases, with 9 bases left in between.

This chain joins TRBV29-1 and TRBJ2-7, with a weak D call TRBD1 (6 bases). CDR1 is SQVTM and CDR2 is ANQGSEA in the germline V gene. Trimming took 6 bases from V and 3 from J, leaving 12 bases between them. The CDR3 covers 12 residues. The CDR3 bases are TGCAGCGTCGCTGACAGGCTCTACGAGCAGTACTTC. Translation: CSVADRLYEQYF.

The chain uses TRBV27 and TRBJ2-7, with unresolved D. This CDR3 has 12 amino acids. CDR1 is MNHEY and CDR2 is SMNVEV in the germline V gene (reference sequence). V lost 6 bases, J lost 0 bases, and 6 bases lay in between. The CDR3 DNA follows: TGTGCCAGCAGCGCTAGCTCCTACGAGCAGTACTTC. This gives the protein CASSASSYEQYF.

V gene TRBV6-5 combines with J gene TRBJ1-2, with TRBD1 as a possible D gene (5 bases). Trimming cost V 6 bases and J 4 bases, with 12 bases left between them. This CDR3 spans 13 amino acids. CDR1 and CDR2 from the germline V gene are MNHEY and SVGAGI. The CDR3 sequence is CASSPRGLYGYTF. The CDR3 DNA reads as TGTGCCAGCAGCCCTAGGGGCCTCTATGGCTACACCTTC.

The chain couples TRBV6-1 to TRBJ1-1; TRBD1 aligns across 7 bases. Germline CDR1 and CDR2: MNHNS and SASEGT. This CDR3 has 14 amino acids. V lost 4 bases, J lost 5 bases, and 7 bases stayed unmatched. The CDR3 nucleotides are TGTGCCAGCAGTGTCGACAGGGTTGCAACTGAAGCTTTCTTT. This translates into CASSVDRVATEAFF.

This clone was seen a handful of times. This chain connects TRBV9 to TRBJ2-3, with no clear D. The CDR3 extends over 13 amino acids. Between the trimmed V and J ends, which lost 1 base and 4 bases, there was a span of 7 bases. CDR1 is SGDLS, CDR2 YYNGEE, per germline. DNA of the CDR3: TGTGCCAGCAGCGTAACTCCATCAGATACGCAGTATTTT. This codes for CASSVTPSDTQYF.

The chain links TRBV6-1 to TRBJ2-5, with D tentatively TRBD1 (5 bases). The CDR3 extends over 14 amino acids. Germline loops: CDR1 MNHNS, CDR2 SASEGT. Trimming took off 9 bases at V and 4 bases at J, with 18 bases between the two ends. The CDR3: CASLTPGFGETQYF. CDR3 DNA: TGTGCCAGTCTCACACCAGGGTTTGGAGAGACCCAGTACTTC.

V gene TRBV6-1 combines with J gene TRBJ2-7; D is perhaps TRBD2 (5 bases). The CDR3 length is 14 residues. V shed 7 bases and J shed 0 bases, with 13 bases lying between them. The germline gives CDR1 MNHNS, CDR2 SASEGT. CDR3 region: CASTITGSSYEQYF. The CDR3 DNA sequence: TGTGCCAGCACCATCACGGGGAGCTCCTACGAGCAGTACTTC.

This chain connects TRBV6-1 to TRBJ1-1; D may be TRBD1 (5 bases). The CDR3 has 14 amino acids. V shed 10 bases and J shed 1 base, with 16 bases lying between them. Germline loops: CDR1 MNHNS, CDR2 SASEGT. The CDR3 nucleotides read TGTGCCATCCATCACGGAGGGACGAACACTGAAGCTTTCTTT. Translated: CAIHHGGTNTEAFF.

The chain couples TRBV7-9 to TRBJ2-7, with TRBD1 identical over 11 bases. The CDR3 spans 15 residues. V lost 3 bases and J lost 3; bases outside the gene matches: 4. Germline V lookup: CDR1 SEHNR, CDR2 FQNEAQ (reference sequence). CDR3 sequence: CASSFGTGGIYEQYF. The CDR3 DNA sequence: TGTGCCAGCAGCTTCGGGACAGGGGGTATCTACGAGCAGTACTTC.

The chain employs TRBV19 and TRBJ2-1, with TRBD2 identical over 10 bases. Trimming removed 2 bases from V and 7 bases from J; junction bases left unmatched: 5. The CDR3 has 15 residues. In germline, CDR1 is LNHDA, CDR2 SQIVND (reference sequence). CDR3: CASSILRLAGNEQFF. The CDR3 nucleotides read TGTGCCAGTAGTATATTACGACTAGCGGGTAATGAGCAGTTCTTC.